This T cell receptor beta chain derives from a study of T cell responses to AZD1222 COVID-19 vaccine. Study results and caveats: Donors in the cohort were predominantly white British and more often female, and clonal diversity was possibly underestimated.

Some clones are missing from TCRdb's copy, which holds only in-frame ones; the method was immunoSEQ multiplex PCR. The sample records 68,000 or so clones, over 60% being singletons. V lost 2 bases and J lost 3, with 7 bases in between. This CDR3 is 13 amino acids long. CDR1 ENHRY and CDR2 SYGVKD come from the germline V gene. As concerns this clone: Its matching antigen is unknown.

The chain carries TRBV10-3 and TRBJ1-2; maybe TRBD1 (6 bases). The material was peripheral blood, obtained on day 0 of AZD1222 vaccination. The source is an adult in good health. The CDR3 spells CAISERTDYGYTF. CDR3 in DNA: TGTGCCATCAGTGAGAGGACAGACTATGGCTACACCTTC.